The sequence of this T cell receptor (beta chain) was determined in a study of blood T cell repertoires in COVID-19. Overall study: PBMCs, B-cell-depleted T cells, or T cells were the source of the cDNA or gDNA that made up the material.

The assay was immunoSEQ multiplex PCR, and TCRdb's table has in-frame clones only and misses some. The sample records about 120,000 clones, about 74% being singletons. CDR3 length: 15 amino acids. Trimming cost V 7 bases and J 6 bases; bases outside gene matches: 8. The germline V gene encodes CDR1 SNHLY and CDR2 FYNNEI. The chain links TRBV2 to TRBJ1-5, with TRBD1 matching over 11 bases. The sequence was obtained from a man in his sixties or seventies with acute or convalescent COVID-19. The sequencing sample was made of peripheral blood. The CDR3 DNA reads as TGTGCCAGCAATTCAGGACAGGGGGCTTTTCAGCCCCAGCATTTT. Translated: CASNSGQGAFQPQHF.